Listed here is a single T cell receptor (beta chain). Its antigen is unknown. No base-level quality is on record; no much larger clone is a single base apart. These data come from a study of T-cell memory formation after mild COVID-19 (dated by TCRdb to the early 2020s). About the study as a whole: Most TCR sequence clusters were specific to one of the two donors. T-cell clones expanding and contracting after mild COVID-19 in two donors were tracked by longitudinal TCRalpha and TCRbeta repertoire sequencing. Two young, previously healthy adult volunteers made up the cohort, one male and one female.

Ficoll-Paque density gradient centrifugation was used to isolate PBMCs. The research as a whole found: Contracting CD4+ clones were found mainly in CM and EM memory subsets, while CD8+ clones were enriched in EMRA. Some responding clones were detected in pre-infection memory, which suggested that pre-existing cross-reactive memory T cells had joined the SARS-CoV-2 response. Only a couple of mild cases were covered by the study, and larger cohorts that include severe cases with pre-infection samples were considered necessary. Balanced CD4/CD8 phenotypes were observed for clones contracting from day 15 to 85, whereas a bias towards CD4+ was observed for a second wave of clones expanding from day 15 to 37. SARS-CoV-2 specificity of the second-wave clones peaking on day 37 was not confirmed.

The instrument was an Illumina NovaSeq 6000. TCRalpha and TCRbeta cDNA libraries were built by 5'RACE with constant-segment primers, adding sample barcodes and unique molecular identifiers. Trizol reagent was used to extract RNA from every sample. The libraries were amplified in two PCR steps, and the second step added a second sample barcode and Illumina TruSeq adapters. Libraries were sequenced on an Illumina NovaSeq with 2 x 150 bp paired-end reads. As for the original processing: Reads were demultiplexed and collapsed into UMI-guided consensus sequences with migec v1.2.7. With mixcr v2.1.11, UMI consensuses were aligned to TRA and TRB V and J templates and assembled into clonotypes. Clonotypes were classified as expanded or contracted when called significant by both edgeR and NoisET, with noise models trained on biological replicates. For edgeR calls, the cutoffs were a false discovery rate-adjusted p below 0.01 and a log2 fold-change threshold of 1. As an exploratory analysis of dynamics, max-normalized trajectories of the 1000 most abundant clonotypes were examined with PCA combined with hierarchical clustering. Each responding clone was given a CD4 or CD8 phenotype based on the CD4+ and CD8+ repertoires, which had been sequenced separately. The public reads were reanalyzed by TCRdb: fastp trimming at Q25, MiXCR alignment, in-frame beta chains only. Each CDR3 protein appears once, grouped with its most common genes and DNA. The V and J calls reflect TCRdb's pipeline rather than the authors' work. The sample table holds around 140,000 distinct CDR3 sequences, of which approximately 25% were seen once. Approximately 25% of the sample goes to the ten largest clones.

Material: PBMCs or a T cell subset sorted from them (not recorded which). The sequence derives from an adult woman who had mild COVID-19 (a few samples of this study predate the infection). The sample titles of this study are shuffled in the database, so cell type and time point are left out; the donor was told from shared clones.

The base sequence is TGCGCCAGCAGCCCCCCCGGGGCAGATACGCAGTATTTT. Its protein is CASSPPGADTQYF. The chain employs TRBV5-1 and TRBJ2-3, and TRBD2 may be the D gene, going by 5 matching bases. A distance of 10 bases separates the germline ends of V and J, which lose 4 bases and 4 bases respectively. The CDR3 numbers 13 residues from cysteine through phenylalanine. This entry keeps only the CDR3 DNA: 39 bases, framed from base 1. The germline V gene supplies CDR1 SGHRS and CDR2 YFSETQ.